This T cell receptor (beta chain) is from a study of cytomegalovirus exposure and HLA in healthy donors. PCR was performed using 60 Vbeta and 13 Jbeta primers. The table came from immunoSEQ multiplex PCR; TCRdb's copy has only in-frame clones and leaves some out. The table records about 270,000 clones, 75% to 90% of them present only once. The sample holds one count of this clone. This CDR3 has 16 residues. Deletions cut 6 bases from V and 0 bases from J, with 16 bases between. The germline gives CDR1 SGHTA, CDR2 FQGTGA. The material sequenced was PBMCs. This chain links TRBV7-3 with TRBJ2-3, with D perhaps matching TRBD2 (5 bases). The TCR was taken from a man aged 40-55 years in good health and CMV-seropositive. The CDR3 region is CASRPGNSLSTDTQYF. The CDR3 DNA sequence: TGTGCCAGCAGACCCGGGAATTCCCTCAGCACAGATACGCAGTATTTT.